This T cell receptor (beta chain) was found in a study of shared clonotypes between healthy human individuals. Study as a whole: Per donor, CD8 memory used one plate, CD8 naive used two, CD4 memory used three and CD4 naive used three.

Terminally differentiated effector memory CD45RA+ cells were excluded from the naive CD8 cells, which were CD45RO-negative and positively selected for CCR7. Template for every sorted-subset replicate PCR totaled about 0.2 ug DNA, 30,000 to 35,000 T cell genomes. In the original analysis: Filtering of immunoSEQ junctional sequences could not match full-length read filtering. Libraries were prepared by immunoSEQ multiplex PCR; TCRdb keeps only in-frame clonotypes and omits some of them. The D gene and trimming were derived from the DNA, and the V and J assignments and clone size from that table. Of some 2,000,000 clones listed, around 96% were seen once; the top ten hold more than 0.95%. Worth noting for this clone: The antigen is not known.

Germline V gene lookup returns CDR1 MNHNY and CDR2 SVGAGI (reference sequence). With 2 bases removed from V and 9 bases from J, the gap between germline ends came to 14 bases. The CDR3 covers 14 residues. Study-level results: Sorted-subset sequencing, rarefaction showed, was incomplete despite large depth.

The sequence came from a man between 18 and 35 years old in good health. Input material: naive CD8+ T cells sorted from blood. The chain recombines TRBV6-6 with TRBJ2-1; D might be TRBD1 (5 bases). CDR3 amino acids: CASSYDSLGSEQFF. CDR3 bases: TGTGCCAGCAGTTACGACAGCCTTGGAAGTGAGCAGTTCTTC.